These 8 T cell receptor beta chains were sequenced from one sample in a study of cytomegalovirus exposure and HLA in healthy donors. Some clones are missing from TCRdb's copy, which holds only in-frame ones; the method was immunoSEQ multiplex PCR. Among about 400,000 clones, 80% to 90% were seen once, and the ten largest hold under 0.95%. The material sequenced was PBMCs. All receptors come from a woman younger than 30 in good health and CMV-seronegative.

V gene TRBV10-3 combines with J gene TRBJ1-5; a weak D match, TRBD1 (5 bases). The CDR3 totals 13 residues. Per germline, CDR1 ENHRY and CDR2 SYGVKD. Trimming removed 6 bases from V and 4 bases from J, with 10 bases in between. The CDR3 DNA sequence: TGTGCCATCAGCTGGGGGGATAATCAGCCCCAGCATTTT. It encodes CAISWGDNQPQHF.

The chain couples TRBV4-2 to TRBJ2-7; D ambiguous. Trimming shortened V by 3 bases and J by 6 bases, and 15 bases separated the two germline ends. CDR1 and CDR2 (germline): LGHNA, YNFKEQ. The CDR3 totals 14 residues. CDR3: CASSHVQWPREQYF. The CDR3 bases are TGTGCCAGCAGCCACGTACAGTGGCCCCGCGAGCAGTACTTC.

This clone was seen once. The gene calls are TRBV7-2 and TRBJ2-7; 7 bases are shared with TRBD2. Germline CDR1 is SGHTA and CDR2 is FQGNSA. Trimming removed 2 bases from V and 4 bases from J; junction bases left unmatched: 8. The CDR3 is made up of 15 amino acids. CDR3 protein: CASSLQTGGIYEQYF. The CDR3 bases are TGTGCCAGCAGCTTACAGACGGGAGGCATATACGAGCAGTACTTC.

The chain has TRBV28 and TRBJ1-3; 9 bases agree with TRBD1. V lost 9 bases, J lost 10 bases, and 10 bases stayed unmatched. The CDR3 loop spans 13 amino acids. Germline V gene lookup returns CDR1 MDHEN and CDR2 SYDVKM. CDR3 amino acids: CASLWDRVITIYF. CDR3 nucleotides: TGTGCCAGTCTCTGGGACAGGGTAATAACCATATATTTT.

The V gene is TRBV6-6, the J gene TRBJ1-1; maybe TRBD1 (6 bases). The germline gives CDR1 MNHNY, CDR2 SVGAGI (reference sequence). The CDR3 covers 13 residues. Trimming shortened V by 6 bases and J by 5 bases, and 13 bases separated the two germline ends. This CDR3 reads CASSSGEWTEAFF. The CDR3 DNA reads as TGTGCCAGCAGCTCAGGGGAGTGGACTGAAGCTTTCTTT.

The chain links TRBV10-3 to TRBJ2-7; 9 bases fit TRBD1. Germline V gene data show CDR1 as ENHRY and CDR2 as SYGVKD. This CDR3 comprises 18 residues. Trimming at V came to 0 bases and at J to 4 bases, leaving 13 bases not matched to a gene. DNA for the CDR3: TGTGCCATCAGTGAGTCGGGGGACAGGGACCCGCCACCTTACGAGCAGTACTTC. It is translated as CAISESGDRDPPPYEQYF.

The chain carries TRBV5-5 and TRBJ2-1; 7 bases match TRBD1. The CDR3 runs 15 residues. The junction had 3 bases not matched to a gene; V was cut back by 3 bases and J by 0 bases. Germline CDR1 SGHKS, CDR2 YYEKEE (reference sequence). The CDR3 DNA sequence: TGTGCCAGCAGCTCGGACAGGAGCTCCTACAATGAGCAGTTCTTC. It encodes CASSSDRSSYNEQFF. The full variable domain, completed using reference TRBV5-5 and TRBJ2-1, is DAGVTQSPTHLIKTRGQQVTLRCSPISGHKSVSWYQQVLGQGPQFIFQYYEKEERGRGNFPDRFSARQFPNYSSELNVNALLLGDSALYLCASSSDRSSYNEQFFGPGTRLTVL.

This chain links TRBV6-4 with TRBJ2-2; D is unclear. The CDR3 is made up of 13 amino acids. Germline V CDR1 and CDR2: MRHNA, SNTAGT. Between the trimmed V and J ends, which lost 5 bases and 5 bases, there was a span of 9 bases. The DNA for the CDR3 is TGTGCCAGCAGTTCAGGTTTTACCGGGGAGCTGTTTTTT. Translating it yields CASSSGFTGELFF.